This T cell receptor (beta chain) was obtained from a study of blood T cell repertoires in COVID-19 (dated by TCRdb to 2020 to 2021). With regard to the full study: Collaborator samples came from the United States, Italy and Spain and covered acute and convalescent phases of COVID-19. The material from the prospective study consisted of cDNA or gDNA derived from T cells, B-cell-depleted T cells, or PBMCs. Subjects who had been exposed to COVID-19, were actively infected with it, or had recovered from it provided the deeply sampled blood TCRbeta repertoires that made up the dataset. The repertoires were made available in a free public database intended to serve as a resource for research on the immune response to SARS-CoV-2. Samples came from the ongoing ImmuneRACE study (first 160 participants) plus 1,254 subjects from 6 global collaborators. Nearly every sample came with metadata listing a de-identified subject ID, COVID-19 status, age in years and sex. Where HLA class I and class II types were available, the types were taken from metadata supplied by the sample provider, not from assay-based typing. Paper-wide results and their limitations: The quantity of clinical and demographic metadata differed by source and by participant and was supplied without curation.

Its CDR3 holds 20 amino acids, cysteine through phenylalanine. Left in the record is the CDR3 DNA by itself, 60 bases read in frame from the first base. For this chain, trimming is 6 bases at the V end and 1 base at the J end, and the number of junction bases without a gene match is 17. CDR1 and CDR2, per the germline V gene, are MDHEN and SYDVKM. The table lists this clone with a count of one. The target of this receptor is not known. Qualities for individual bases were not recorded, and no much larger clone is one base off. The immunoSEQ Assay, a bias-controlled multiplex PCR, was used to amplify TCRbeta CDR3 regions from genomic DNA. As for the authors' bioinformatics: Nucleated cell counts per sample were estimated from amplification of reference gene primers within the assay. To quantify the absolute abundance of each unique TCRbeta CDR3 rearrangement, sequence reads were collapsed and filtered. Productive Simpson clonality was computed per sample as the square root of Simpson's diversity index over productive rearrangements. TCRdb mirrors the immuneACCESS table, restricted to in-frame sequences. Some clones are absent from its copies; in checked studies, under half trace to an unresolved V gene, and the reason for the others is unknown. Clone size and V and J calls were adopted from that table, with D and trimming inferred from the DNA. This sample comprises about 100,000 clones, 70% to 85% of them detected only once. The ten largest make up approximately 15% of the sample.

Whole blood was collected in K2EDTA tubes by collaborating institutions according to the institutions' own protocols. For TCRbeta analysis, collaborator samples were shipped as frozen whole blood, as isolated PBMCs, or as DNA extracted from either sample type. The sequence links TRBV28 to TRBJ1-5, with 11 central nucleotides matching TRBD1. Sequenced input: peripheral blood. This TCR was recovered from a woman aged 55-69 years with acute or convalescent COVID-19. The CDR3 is CASRSPLLRDRGRSNQPQHF. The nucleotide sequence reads TGTGCCAGCAGATCACCCTTGCTCCGGGACAGGGGGAGGAGCAATCAGCCCCAGCATTTT.